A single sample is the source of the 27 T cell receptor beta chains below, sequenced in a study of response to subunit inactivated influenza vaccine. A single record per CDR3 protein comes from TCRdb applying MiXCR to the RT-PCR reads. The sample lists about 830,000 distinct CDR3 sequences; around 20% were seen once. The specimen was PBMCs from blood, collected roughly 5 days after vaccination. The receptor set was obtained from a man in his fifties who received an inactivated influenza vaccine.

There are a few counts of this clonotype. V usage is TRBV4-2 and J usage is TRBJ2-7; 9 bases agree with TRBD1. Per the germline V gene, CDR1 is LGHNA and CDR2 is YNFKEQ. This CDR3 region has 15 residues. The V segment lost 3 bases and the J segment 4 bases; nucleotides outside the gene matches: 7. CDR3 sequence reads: CASSQGTGHRYEQYF. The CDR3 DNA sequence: TGTGCCAGCAGCCAGGGGACAGGGCACCGATACGAGCAGTACTTC.

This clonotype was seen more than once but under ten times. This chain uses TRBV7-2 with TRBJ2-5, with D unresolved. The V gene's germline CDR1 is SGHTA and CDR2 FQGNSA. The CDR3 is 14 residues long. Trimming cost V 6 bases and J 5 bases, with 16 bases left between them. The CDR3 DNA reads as TGTGCCAGCAGTCGGACGGGTTTTCAGGAGACCCAGTACTTC. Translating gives CASSRTGFQETQYF.

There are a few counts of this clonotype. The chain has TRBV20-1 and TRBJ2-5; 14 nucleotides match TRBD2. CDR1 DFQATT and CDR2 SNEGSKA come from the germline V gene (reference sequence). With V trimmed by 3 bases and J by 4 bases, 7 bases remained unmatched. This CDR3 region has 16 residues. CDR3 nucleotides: TGCAGTGCTAGCTTACCAGGACTAGCGGGAGGAGAGACCCAGTACTTC. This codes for CSASLPGLAGGETQYF.

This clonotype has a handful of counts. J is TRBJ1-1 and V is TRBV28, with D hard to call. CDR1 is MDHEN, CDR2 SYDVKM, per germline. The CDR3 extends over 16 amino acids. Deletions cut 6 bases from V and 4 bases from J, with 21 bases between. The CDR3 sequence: CASSHLNYGRATEAFF. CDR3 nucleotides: TGTGCCAGCAGCCACCTAAATTATGGACGGGCCACTGAAGCTTTCTTT.

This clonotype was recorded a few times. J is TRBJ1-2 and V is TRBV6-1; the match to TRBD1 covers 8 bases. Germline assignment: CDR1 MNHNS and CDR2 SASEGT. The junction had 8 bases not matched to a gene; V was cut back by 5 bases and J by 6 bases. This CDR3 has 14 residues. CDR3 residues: CASSPGQGPDGYTF. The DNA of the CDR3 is TGTGCCAGCAGTCCCGGACAGGGACCTGATGGCTACACCTTC.

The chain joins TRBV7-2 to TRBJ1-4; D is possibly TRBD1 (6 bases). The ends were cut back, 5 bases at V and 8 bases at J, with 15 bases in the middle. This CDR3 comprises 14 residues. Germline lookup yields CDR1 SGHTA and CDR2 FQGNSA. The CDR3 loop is CASSPRGGPEKLFF. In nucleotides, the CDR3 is TGTGCCAGCAGCCCGAGGGGGGGTCCCGAAAAACTGTTTTTT.

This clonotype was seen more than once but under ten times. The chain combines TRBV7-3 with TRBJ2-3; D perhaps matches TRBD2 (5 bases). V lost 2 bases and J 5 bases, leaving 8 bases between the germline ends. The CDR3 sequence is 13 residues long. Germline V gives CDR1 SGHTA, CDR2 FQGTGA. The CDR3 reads CASSLGREDTQYF. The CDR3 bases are TGTGCCAGCAGCTTAGGACGGGAAGATACGCAGTATTTT.

The CDR3 here is CASSQDRVTSGGMSYEQYF. Written as DNA, the CDR3 is TGCGCCAGCAGCCAAGATCGGGTGACTAGCGGGGGAATGTCCTACGAGCAGTACTTC. This sequence joins TRBV4-1 and TRBJ2-7; 12 bases agree with TRBD2. From germline, CDR1 is MGHRA and CDR2 YSYEKL. V dropped 0 bases and J dropped 1; count of bases not matched to a gene: 10. This CDR3 comprises 19 residues.

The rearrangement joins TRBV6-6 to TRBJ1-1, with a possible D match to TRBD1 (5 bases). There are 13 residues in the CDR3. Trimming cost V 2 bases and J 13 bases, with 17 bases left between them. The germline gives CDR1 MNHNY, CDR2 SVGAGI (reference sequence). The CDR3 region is CASSYADLGGGFF. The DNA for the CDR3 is TGTGCCAGCAGTTACGCAGATCTTGGCGGGGGTTTCTTT.

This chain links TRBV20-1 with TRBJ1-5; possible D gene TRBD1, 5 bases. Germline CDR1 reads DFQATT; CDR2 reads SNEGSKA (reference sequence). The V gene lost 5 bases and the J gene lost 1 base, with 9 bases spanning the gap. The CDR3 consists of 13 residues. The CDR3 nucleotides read TGCAGTGCTGTGGGACCGAGCAATCAGCCCCAGCATTTT. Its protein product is CSAVGPSNQPQHF.

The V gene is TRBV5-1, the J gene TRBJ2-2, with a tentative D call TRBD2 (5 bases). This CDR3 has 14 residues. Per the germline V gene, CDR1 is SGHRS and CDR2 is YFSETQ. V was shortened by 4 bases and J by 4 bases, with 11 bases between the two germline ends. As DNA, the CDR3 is TGCGCCAGCAGCCCCGCAGGAGGCACCGGGGAGCTGTTTTTT. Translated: CASSPAGGTGELFF.

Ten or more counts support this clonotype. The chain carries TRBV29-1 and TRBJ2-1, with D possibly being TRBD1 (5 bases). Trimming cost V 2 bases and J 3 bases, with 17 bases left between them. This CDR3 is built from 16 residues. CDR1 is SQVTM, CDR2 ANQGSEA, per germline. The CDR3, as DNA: TGCAGCGTTGAAACGCCTAGGGGCAGGGACTACAATGAGCAGTTCTTC. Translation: CSVETPRGRDYNEQFF.

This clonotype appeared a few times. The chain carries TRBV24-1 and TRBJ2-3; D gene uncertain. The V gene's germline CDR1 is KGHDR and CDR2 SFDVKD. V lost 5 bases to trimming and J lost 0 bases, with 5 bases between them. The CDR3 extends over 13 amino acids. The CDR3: CATSAMSTDTQYF. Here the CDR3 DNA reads TGTGCCACCAGTGCTATGAGCACAGATACGCAGTATTTT.

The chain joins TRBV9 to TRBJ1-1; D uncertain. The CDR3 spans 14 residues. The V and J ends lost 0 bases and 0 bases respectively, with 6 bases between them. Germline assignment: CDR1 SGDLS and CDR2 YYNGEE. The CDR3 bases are TGTGCCAGCAGCGTAGGGAATCTGAACACTGAAGCTTTCTTT. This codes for CASSVGNLNTEAFF.

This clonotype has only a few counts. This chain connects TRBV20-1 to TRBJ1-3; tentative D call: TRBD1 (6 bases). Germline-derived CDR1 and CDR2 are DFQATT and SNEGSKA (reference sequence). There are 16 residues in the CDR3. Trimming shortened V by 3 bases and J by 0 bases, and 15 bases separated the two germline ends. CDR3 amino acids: CSASLTGHFSGNTIYF. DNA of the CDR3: TGCAGTGCTAGCCTGACAGGCCACTTCTCTGGAAACACCATATATTTT.

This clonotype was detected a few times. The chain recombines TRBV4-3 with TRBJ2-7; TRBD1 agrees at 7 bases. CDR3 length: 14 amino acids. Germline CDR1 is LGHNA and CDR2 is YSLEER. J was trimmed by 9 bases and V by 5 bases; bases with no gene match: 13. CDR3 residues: CASSGRDSYLGQYF. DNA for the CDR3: TGCGCCAGCAGCGGCCGGGACAGCTACCTGGGGCAGTACTTC.

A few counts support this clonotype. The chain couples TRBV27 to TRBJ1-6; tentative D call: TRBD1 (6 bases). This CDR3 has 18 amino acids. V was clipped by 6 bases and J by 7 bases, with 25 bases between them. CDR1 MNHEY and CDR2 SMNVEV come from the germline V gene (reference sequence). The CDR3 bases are TGTGCCAGCAGCCACGCCGGGGTTTTGGGGGCGAGCAATTCACCCCTCCACTTT. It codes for CASSHAGVLGASNSPLHF.

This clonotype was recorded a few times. As DNA, the CDR3 is TGTGCCAGCAGCTCTCTAGGGGCTGGGGCCAACGTCCTGACTTTC. Translation: CASSSLGAGANVLTF. This chain connects TRBV5-4 to TRBJ2-6; D perhaps matches TRBD1 (5 bases). V was trimmed by 3 bases and J by 2 bases, leaving 9 bases between them. This CDR3 has 15 residues. Germline CDR1 is SGHNT and CDR2 is YYREEE (reference sequence).

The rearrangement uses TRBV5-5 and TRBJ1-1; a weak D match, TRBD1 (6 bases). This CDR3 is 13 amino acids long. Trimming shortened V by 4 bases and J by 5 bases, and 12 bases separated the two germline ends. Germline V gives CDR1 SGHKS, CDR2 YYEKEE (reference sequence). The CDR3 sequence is CASSQNRETEAFF. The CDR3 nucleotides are TGTGCCAGCAGCCAAAACAGGGAAACTGAAGCTTTCTTT.

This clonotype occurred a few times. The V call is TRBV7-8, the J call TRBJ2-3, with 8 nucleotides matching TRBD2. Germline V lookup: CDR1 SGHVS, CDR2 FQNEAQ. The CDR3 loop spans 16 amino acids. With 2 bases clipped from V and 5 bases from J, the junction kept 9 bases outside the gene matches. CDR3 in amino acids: CASSLQAGAPKDTQYF. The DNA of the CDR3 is TGTGCCAGCAGCTTACAAGCGGGGGCCCCCAAAGATACGCAGTATTTT.

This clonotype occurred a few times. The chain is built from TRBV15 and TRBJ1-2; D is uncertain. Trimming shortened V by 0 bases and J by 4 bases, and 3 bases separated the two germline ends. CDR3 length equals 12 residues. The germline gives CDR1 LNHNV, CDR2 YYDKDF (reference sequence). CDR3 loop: CATSRDRYGYTF. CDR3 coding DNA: TGTGCCACCAGCAGAGATCGCTATGGCTACACCTTC.

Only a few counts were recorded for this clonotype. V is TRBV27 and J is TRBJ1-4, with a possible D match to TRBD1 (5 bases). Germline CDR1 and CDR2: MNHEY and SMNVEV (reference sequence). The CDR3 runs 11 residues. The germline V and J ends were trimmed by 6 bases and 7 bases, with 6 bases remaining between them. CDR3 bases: TGTGCCAGCAGGGGGGGTGAAAAACTGTTTTTT. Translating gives CASRGGEKLFF.

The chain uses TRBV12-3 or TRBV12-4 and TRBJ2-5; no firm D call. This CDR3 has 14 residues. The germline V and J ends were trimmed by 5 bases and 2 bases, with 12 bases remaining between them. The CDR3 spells CASSGVMAQETQYF. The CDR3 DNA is TGTGCCAGCAGTGGAGTAATGGCTCAAGAGACCCAGTACTTC.

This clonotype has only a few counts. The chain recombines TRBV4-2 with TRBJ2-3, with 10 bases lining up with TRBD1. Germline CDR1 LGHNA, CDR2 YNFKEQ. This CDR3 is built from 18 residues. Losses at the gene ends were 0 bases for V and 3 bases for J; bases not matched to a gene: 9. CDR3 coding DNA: TGTGCCAGCAGCCAAGATTGGTTGGGACAGGGGATGACAGATACGCAGTATTTT. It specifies CASSQDWLGQGMTDTQYF.

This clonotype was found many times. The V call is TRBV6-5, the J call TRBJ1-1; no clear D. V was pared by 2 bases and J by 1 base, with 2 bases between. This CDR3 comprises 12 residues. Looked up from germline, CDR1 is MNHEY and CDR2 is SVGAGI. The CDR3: CASSYRNTEAFF. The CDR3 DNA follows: TGTGCCAGCAGTTACCGGAACACTGAAGCTTTCTTT.

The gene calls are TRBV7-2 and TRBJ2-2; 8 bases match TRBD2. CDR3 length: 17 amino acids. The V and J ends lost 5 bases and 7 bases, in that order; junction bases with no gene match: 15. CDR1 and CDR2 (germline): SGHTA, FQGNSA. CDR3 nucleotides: TGTGCCAGCAGCGTAAGGCAGCGGGAGAGAGCTTTCGGGGAGCTGTTTTTT. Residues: CASSVRQRERAFGELFF.

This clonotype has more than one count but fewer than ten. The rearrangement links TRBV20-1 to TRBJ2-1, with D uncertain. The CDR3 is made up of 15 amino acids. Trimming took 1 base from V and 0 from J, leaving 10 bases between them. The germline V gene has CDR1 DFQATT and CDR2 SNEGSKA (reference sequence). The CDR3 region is CSARAASFSYNEQFF. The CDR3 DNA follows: TGCAGTGCTAGAGCGGCAAGCTTCTCCTACAATGAGCAGTTCTTC.